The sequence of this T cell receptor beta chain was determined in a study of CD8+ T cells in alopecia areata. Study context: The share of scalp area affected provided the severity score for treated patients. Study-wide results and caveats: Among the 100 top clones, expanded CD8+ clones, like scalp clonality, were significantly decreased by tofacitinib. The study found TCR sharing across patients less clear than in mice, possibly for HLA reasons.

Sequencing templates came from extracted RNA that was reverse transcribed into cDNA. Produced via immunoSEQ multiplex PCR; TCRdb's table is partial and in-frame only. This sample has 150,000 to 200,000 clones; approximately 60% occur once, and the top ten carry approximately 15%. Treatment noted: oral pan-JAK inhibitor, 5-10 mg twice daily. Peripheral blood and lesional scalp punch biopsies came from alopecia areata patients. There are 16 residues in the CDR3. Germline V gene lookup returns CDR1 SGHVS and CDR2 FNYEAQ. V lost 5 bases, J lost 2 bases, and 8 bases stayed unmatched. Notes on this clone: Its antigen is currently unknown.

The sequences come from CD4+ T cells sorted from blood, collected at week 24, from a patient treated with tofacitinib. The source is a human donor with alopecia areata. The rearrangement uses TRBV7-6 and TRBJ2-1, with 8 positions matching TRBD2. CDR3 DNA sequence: TGTGCCAGCAGCCGTGGGGGCGGGGGGCCCTACAATGAGCAGTTCTTC. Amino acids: CASSRGGGGPYNEQFF.